One and the same sample provided the 14 T cell receptor beta chains below, sequenced in a study of blood T cell repertoires in COVID-19. Assay used: immunoSEQ multiplex PCR; TCRdb lists only in-frame clones, some missing. The sample records roughly 120,000 clones, under 95% being singletons. Sequencing was performed on peripheral blood. These receptors all stem from a man aged 50-60 years with active COVID-19.

The CDR3 DNA reads TGTGCCAGCAGTGATCCCGGGAGTGTGAATGAGCAGTTCTTC. It encodes CASSDPGSVNEQFF. The rearrangement links TRBV2 to TRBJ2-1; possible D gene TRBD2, 6 bases. CDR3 length equals 14 residues. Per the germline V gene, CDR1 is SNHLY and CDR2 is FYNNEI. V was cut by 3 bases and J by 7 bases, with 13 bases left in between. The variable domain in full, completed from reference TRBV2 and TRBJ2-1, reads EPEVTQTPSHQVTQMGQEVILRCVPISNHLYFYWYRQILGQKVEFLVSFYNNEISEKSEIFDDQFSVERPDGSNFTLKIRSTKLEDSAMYFCASSDPGSVNEQFFGPGTRLTVL.

V and J are TRBV7-8 and TRBJ2-3; TRBD2 agrees at 11 bases. The V gene's germline CDR1 is SGHVS and CDR2 FQNEAQ. The V segment lost 0 bases and the J segment 5 bases; nucleotides outside the gene matches: 4. This CDR3 region has 16 residues. CDR3: CASSLASGGAVDTQYF. CDR3 bases: TGTGCCAGCAGCTTAGCTAGCGGGGGGGCTGTAGATACGCAGTATTTT.

The chain has TRBV5-1 and TRBJ2-7; a possible D gene is TRBD1 (6 bases). Trimming removed 0 bases from V and 4 bases from J, with 14 bases in between. The CDR3 length is 15 residues. Germline values: CDR1 SGHRS, CDR2 YFSETQ. CDR3 in amino acids: CASSLVPGEEYEQYF. The CDR3 DNA reads TGCGCCAGCAGCTTGGTTCCAGGGGAAGAATACGAGCAGTACTTC.

The genes are TRBV30 and TRBJ2-5; 7 positions match TRBD1. The CDR3 extends over 15 amino acids. Germline V gene lookup returns CDR1 GTSNPN and CDR2 SVGIG (reference sequence). J gave up 3 bases and V 0 bases, and 7 bases lay outside the gene matches. CDR3 DNA sequence: TGTGCCTGGAGTGTAGGGCAGGGGGACGAAGAGACCCAGTACTTC. This translates into CAWSVGQGDEETQYF. Drawing the rest from reference TRBV30 and TRBJ2-5, the complete variable domain is SQTIHQWPATLVQPVGSPLSLECTVEGTSNPNLYWYRQAAGRGLQLLFYSVGIGQISSEVPQNLSASRPQDRQFILSSKKLLLSDSGFYLCAWSVGQGDEETQYFGPGTRLLVL.

This chain connects TRBV6-6 to TRBJ2-5; D uncertain. CDR3 length equals 13 residues. Germline V lookup: CDR1 MNHNY, CDR2 SVGAGI (reference sequence). V was trimmed by 4 bases and J by 4 bases, leaving 10 bases between them. This chain's CDR3 is CASSLVPPETQYF. In nucleotides, the CDR3 is TGTGCCAGCAGTTTAGTCCCCCCAGAGACCCAGTACTTC.

This chain connects TRBV19 to TRBJ2-1, with D perhaps TRBD2 (5 bases). Per germline, CDR1 LNHDA and CDR2 SQIVND (reference sequence). Trimming shortened V by 5 bases and J by 4 bases, and 18 bases separated the two germline ends. This CDR3 is 16 amino acids long. The CDR3 nucleotides are TGTGCCAGTAGTTCCCCCATTCGGGAAAAATACAATGAGCAGTTCTTC. This sequence encodes CASSSPIREKYNEQFF.

The rearrangement links TRBV19 to TRBJ2-5, with TRBD1 identical over 9 bases. J lost 4 bases, V lost 3 bases, and 9 bases had no gene match. Germline CDR1 and CDR2: LNHDA and SQIVND (reference sequence). The CDR3 covers 16 residues. CDR3 sequence (DNA): TGTGCCAGTAGTATGAGGAAGGGACAGGGCGGAGAGACCCAGTACTTC. Translated, it gives CASSMRKGQGGETQYF.

The chain recombines TRBV19 with TRBJ2-1, with TRBD2 matching 9 bases. CDR3 length: 15 amino acids. CDR1 is LNHDA, CDR2 SQIVND, per germline (reference sequence). The junction had 7 bases not matched to a gene; V was cut back by 7 bases and J by 3 bases. The CDR3 DNA reads as TGTGCCAGTAAAGGCACAGCGGGAGGCTACAATGAGCAGTTCTTC. This encodes CASKGTAGGYNEQFF.

V gene TRBV7-2 combines with J gene TRBJ2-1; 16 bases map to TRBD2. The trim removed 7 bases at V and 8 bases at J, leaving 5 bases unmatched. Germline V gene lookup returns CDR1 SGHTA and CDR2 FQGNSA. This CDR3 spans 15 amino acids. CDR3 DNA: TGTGCCAGCAAACCGGGACTAGCGGGGGGGGATGAGCAGTTCTTC. Translating it yields CASKPGLAGGDEQFF.

The chain uses TRBV2 and TRBJ1-6, with TRBD1 matching over 7 bases. Germline loops: CDR1 SNHLY, CDR2 FYNNEI. The length of the CDR3 is 14 residues. V trimming: 6 bases; J trimming: 7 bases; junction bases outside the gene matches: 6. The CDR3 reads CASRAGTANSPLHF. CDR3 nucleotide sequence: TGTGCCAGCAGGGCCGGGACAGCCAATTCACCCCTCCACTTT.

The V and J genes are TRBV6-2 or TRBV6-3 and TRBJ2-7, with 13 bases aligning to TRBD2. Losses at the gene ends were 5 bases for V and 3 bases for J; bases not matched to a gene: 7. The V gene's germline CDR1 is MNHEY and CDR2 SVGEGT. The CDR3 runs to 16 residues. CDR3 residues: CASSARTSGGIYEQYV. The CDR3 DNA is TGTGCCAGCAGTGCCCGGACTAGCGGGGGAATCTACGAGCAGTACGTC.

The chain joins TRBV19 to TRBJ2-1, with 11 nucleotides matching TRBD2. Germline loops: CDR1 LNHDA, CDR2 SQIVND (reference sequence). V lost 5 bases, J lost 0 bases, and 12 bases stayed unmatched. The CDR3 spans 19 residues. CDR3 sequence: CASSPEVPLAGGSYNEQFF. The CDR3 region has the DNA TGTGCCAGTAGTCCTGAGGTACCGCTAGCGGGAGGCTCCTACAATGAGCAGTTCTTC.

The chain couples TRBV28 to TRBJ2-7, with TRBD1 as a possible D gene (5 bases). The CDR3 is made up of 12 amino acids. V was trimmed by 8 bases and J by 3 bases, leaving 11 bases between them. Germline-derived CDR1 and CDR2 are MDHEN and SYDVKM. For the CDR3, the DNA is TGTGCCAGCTCACAGGTGGGCTACGAGCAGTACGTC. Translated: CASSQVGYEQYV.

This chain links TRBV9 with TRBJ2-2, with 7 positions matching TRBD2. This CDR3 has 17 amino acids. Germline V gene sequence: CDR1 SGDLS, CDR2 YYNGEE. The V and J ends lost 6 bases and 6 bases, in that order; junction bases with no gene match: 17. The CDR3 nucleotides read TGTGCCAGCACTCGAAACTGGGCGGGGGATCTCGCCGGGGAGCTGTTTTTT. It is translated as CASTRNWAGDLAGELFF.